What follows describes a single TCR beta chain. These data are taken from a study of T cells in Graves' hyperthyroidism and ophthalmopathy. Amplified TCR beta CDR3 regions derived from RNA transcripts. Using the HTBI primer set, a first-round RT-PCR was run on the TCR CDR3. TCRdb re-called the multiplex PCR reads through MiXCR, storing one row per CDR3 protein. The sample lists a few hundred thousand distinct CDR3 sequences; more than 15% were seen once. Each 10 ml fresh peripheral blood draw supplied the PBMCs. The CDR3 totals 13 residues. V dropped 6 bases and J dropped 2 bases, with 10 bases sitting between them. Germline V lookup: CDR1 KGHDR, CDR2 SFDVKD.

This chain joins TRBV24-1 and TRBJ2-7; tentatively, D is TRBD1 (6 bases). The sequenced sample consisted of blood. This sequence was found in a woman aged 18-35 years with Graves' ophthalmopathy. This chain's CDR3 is CATSHREAYEQYF. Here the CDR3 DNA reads TGTGCCACCAGTCACAGGGAAGCCTACGAGCAGTACTTC.